The rows below give T cell receptor beta chains drawn from one sample of a study of T cell changes during pregnancy in multiple sclerosis. Only in-frame clones appear in the TCRdb table, and some are missing; sequencing was by immunoSEQ multiplex PCR. The sample records around 30,000 clones, around nine tenths being singletons. The starting material was CD8+ T cells from peripheral blood mononuclear cells, obtained in the second trimester of pregnancy. The receptors here all came from a female donor with multiple sclerosis, enrolled in a pregnancy study. CDR3s include the opening cysteine and the closing phenylalanine or tryptophan. The order of the fields is V gene, clone size, J gene, D gene, CDR3 protein, CDR3 DNA. The D gene is left open where the match is weak. The listing skips clone size in some rows; elsewhere it reads once, few, many or a size class.

v_gene: TRBV7-4; abundance: .; j_gene: TRBJ1-1; d_gene: .; CDR3aa: CSGEARMNTEAFF; CDR3nt: TGTAGTGGAGAAGCCCGGATGAACACTGAAGCTTTCTTT
v_gene: TRBV6-6; abundance: .; j_gene: TRBJ2-7; d_gene: .; CDR3aa: CASKDFFYEQYF; CDR3nt: TGTGCCAGCAAAGACTTTTTCTACGAGCAGTACTTC
v_gene: TRBV19; abundance: .; j_gene: TRBJ1-5; d_gene: TRBD1; CDR3aa: CASRQGNQPQHF; CDR3nt: TGTGCCAGCAGACAGGGTAATCAGCCCCAGCATTTT
v_gene: TRBV18; abundance: .; j_gene: TRBJ2-7; d_gene: .; CDR3aa: CASSGEPYEQYF; CDR3nt: TGTGCCAGCTCCGGGGAGCCCTACGAGCAGTACTTC
v_gene: TRBV10-1; abundance: .; j_gene: TRBJ2-7; d_gene: .; CDR3aa: CASSESGLAYEQYF; CDR3nt: TGCGCCAGCAGTGAGTCGGGACTGGCCTACGAGCAGTACTTC
v_gene: TRBV27; abundance: .; j_gene: TRBJ2-7; d_gene: TRBD1; CDR3aa: CASSLLGQGGPYEQYF; CDR3nt: TGTGCCAGCAGTCTTCTAGGACAGGGGGGGCCCTACGAGCAGTACTTC
v_gene: TRBV27; abundance: .; j_gene: TRBJ1-1; d_gene: TRBD1; CDR3aa: CASSSIDRVPEAFF; CDR3nt: TGTGCCAGCAGTTCGATCGACAGGGTCCCTGAAGCTTTCTTT
v_gene: TRBV13; abundance: .; j_gene: TRBJ2-3; d_gene: TRBD2; CDR3aa: CASSFPAASGMGTDTQYF; CDR3nt: TGTGCCAGCAGCTTTCCCGCCGCTAGCGGGATGGGCACAGATACGCAGTATTTT
v_gene: TRBV25-1; abundance: .; j_gene: TRBJ2-5; d_gene: TRBD1; CDR3aa: CASSPQGLAPQYF; CDR3nt: TGTGCCAGCAGCCCACAGGGGTTAGCGCCCCAGTACTTC
v_gene: TRBV30; abundance: .; j_gene: TRBJ1-1; d_gene: TRBD1; CDR3aa: CAWSDRGGTEAFF; CDR3nt: TGTGCCTGGAGTGACAGGGGCGGCACTGAAGCTTTCTTT
v_gene: TRBV7-9; abundance: .; j_gene: TRBJ1-4; d_gene: .; CDR3aa: CASSLTGSNEKLFF; CDR3nt: TGTGCCAGCAGCCTAACAGGGAGTAATGAAAAACTGTTTTTT
v_gene: TRBV6-1; abundance: .; j_gene: TRBJ2-7; d_gene: .; CDR3aa: CASSERGWGNRVYEQYF; CDR3nt: TGTGCCAGCAGTGAACGAGGATGGGGCAACAGGGTCTACGAGCAGTACTTC
v_gene: TRBV4-3; abundance: once; j_gene: TRBJ2-4; d_gene: .; CDR3aa: CASSQSDSTNKNIQYF; CDR3nt: TGCGCCAGCAGCCAATCGGACTCCACGAATAAAAACATTCAGTACTTC
v_gene: TRBV28; abundance: .; j_gene: TRBJ2-7; d_gene: .; CDR3aa: CASSNNEQYF; CDR3nt: TGTGCCAGCAGTAACAACGAGCAGTACTTC
v_gene: TRBV7-9; abundance: .; j_gene: TRBJ2-3; d_gene: TRBD2; CDR3aa: CASSLVRGLAGNRDTQYF; CDR3nt: TGTGCCAGCAGCTTAGTTCGGGGGCTAGCGGGCAATCGAGATACGCAGTATTTT